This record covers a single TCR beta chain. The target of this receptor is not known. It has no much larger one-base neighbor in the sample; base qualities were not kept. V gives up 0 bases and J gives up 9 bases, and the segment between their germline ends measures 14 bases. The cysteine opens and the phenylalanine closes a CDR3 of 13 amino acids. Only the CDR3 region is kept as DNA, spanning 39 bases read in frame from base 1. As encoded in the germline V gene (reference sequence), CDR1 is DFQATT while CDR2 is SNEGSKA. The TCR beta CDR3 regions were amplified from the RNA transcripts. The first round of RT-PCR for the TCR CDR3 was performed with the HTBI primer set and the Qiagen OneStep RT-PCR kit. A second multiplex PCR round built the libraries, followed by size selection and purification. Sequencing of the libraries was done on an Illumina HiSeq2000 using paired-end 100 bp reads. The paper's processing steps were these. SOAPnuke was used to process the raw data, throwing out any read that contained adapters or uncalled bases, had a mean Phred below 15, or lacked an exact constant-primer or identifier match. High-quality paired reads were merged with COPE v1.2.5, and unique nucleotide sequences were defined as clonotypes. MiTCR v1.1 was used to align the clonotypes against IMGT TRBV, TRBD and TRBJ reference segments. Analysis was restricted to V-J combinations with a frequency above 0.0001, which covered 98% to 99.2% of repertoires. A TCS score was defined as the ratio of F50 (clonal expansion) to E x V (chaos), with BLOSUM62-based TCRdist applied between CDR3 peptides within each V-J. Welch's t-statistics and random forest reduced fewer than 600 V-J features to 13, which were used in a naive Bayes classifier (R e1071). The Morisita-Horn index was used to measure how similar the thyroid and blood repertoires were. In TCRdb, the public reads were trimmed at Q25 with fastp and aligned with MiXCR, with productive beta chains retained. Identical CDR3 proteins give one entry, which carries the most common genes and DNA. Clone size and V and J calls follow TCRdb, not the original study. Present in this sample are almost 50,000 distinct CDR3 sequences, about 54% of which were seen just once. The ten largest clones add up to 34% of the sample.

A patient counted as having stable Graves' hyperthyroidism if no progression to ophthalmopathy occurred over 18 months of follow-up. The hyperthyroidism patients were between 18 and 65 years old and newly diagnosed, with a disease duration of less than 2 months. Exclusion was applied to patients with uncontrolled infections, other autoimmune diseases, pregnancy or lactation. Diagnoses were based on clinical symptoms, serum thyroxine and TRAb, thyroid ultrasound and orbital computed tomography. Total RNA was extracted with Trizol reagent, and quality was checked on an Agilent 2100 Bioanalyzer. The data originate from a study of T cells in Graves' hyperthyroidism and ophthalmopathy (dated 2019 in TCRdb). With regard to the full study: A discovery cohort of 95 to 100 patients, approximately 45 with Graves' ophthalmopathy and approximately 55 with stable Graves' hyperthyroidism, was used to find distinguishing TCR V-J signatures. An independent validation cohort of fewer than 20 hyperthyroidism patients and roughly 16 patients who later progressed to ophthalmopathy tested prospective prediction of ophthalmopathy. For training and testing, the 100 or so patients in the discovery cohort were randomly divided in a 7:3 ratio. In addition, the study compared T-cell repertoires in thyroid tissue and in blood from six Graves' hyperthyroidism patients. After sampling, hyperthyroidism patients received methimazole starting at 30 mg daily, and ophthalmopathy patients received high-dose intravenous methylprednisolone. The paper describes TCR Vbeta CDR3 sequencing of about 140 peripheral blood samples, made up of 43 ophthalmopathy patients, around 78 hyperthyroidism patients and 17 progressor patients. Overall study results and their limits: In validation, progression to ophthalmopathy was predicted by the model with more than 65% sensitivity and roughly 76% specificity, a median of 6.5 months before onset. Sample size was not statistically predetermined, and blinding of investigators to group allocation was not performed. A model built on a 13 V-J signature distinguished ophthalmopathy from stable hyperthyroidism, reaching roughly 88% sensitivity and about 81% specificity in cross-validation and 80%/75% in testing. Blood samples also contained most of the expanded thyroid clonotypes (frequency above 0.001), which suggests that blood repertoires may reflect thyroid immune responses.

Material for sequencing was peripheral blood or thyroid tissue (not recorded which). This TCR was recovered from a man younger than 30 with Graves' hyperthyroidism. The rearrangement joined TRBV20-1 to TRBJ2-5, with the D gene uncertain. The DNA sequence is TGCAGTGCTAGAGATAGGTGGAATCAGCCCCAGTACTTC. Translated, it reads CSARDRWNQPQYF.